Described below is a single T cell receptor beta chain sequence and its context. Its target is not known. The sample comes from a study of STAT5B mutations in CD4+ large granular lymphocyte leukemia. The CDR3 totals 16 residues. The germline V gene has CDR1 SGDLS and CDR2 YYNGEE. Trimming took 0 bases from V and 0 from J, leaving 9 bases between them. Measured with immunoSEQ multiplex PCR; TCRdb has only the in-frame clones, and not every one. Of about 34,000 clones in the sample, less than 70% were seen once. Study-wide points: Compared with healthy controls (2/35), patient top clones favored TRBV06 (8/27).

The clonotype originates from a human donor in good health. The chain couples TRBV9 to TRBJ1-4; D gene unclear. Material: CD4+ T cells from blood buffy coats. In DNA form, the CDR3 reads TGTGCCAGCAGCGTAGGTCCCGCCGCAACTAATGAAAAACTGTTTTTT. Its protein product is CASSVGPAATNEKLFF.